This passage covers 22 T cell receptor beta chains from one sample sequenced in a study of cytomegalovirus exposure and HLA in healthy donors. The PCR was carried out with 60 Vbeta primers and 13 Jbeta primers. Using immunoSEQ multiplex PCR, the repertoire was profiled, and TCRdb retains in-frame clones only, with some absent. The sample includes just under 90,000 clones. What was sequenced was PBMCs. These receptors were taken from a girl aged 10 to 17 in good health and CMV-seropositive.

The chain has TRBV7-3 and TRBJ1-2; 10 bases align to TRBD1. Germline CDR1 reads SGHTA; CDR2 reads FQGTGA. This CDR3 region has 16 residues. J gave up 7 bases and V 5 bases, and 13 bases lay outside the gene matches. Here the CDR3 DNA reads TGTGCCAGCAGCCTCGGGACAGGGGAGAAGGGGACTGGCTACACCTTC. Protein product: CASSLGTGEKGTGYTF.

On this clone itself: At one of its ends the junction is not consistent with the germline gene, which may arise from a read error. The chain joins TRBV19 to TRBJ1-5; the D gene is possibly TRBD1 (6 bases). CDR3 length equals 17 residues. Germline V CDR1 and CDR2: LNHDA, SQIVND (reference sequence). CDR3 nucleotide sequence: TGTGCCAGTAACCGACCGGGACACCCGAACGTCAATCAGCACCAGCATTTT. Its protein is CASNRPGHPNVNQHQHF.

For the CDR3, the DNA is TGCAGCGTTGTCGGGGATTCGAACACCGGGGAGCTGTTTTTT. This gives the protein CSVVGDSNTGELFF. The chain recombines TRBV29-1 with TRBJ2-2; perhaps TRBD2 as D (5 bases). The V and J ends lost 4 bases and 0 bases respectively, with 9 bases between them. Germline V CDR1 and CDR2: SQVTM, ANQGSEA. The length of the CDR3 is 14 residues.

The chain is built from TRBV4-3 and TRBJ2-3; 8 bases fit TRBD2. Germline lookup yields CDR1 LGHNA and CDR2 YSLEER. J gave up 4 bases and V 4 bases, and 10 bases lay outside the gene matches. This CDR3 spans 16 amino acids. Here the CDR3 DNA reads TGCGCCAGCAGCCCCCGGGAGGGGGGCTCCGCAGATACGCAGTATTTT. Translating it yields CASSPREGGSADTQYF.

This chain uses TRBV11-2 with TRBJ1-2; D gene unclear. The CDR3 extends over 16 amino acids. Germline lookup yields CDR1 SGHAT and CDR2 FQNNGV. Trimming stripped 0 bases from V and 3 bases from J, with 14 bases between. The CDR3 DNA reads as TGTGCCAGCAGCTTAGATTATTCCTCCGGTGACTATGGCTACACCTTC. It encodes CASSLDYSSGDYGYTF.

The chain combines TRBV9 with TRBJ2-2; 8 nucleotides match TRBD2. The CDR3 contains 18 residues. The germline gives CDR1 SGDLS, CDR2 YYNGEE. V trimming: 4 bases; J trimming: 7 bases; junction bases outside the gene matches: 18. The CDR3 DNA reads TGTGCCAGCAGCCCCCATTCCGGGGGGGGCCTTCGGGGCGGGGAGCTGTTTTTT. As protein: CASSPHSGGGLRGGELFF.

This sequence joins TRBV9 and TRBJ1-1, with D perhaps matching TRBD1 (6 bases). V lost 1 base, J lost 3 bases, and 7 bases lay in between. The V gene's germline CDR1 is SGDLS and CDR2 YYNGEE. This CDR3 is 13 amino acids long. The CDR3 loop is CASSVHRDTEAFF. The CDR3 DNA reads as TGTGCCAGCAGCGTACACAGGGACACTGAAGCTTTCTTT.

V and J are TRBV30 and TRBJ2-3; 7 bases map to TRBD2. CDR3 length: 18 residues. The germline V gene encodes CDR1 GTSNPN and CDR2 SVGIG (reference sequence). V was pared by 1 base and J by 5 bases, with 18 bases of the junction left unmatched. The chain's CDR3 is CAWSATRVPGGEGDTQYF. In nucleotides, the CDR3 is TGTGCCTGGAGTGCCACTCGGGTTCCCGGTGGGGAGGGAGATACGCAGTATTTT.

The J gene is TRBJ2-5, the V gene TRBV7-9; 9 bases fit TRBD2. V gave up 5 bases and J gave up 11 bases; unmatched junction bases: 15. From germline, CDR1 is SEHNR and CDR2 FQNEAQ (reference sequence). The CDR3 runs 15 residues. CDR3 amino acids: CASSLGTSPLSGQYF. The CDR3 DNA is TGTGCCAGCAGCCTCGGGACTAGCCCTCTTTCGGGGCAGTACTTC. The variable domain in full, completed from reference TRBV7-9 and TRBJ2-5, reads DTGVSQNPRHKITKRGQNVTFRCDPISEHNRLYWYRQTLGQGPEFLTYFQNEAQLEKSRLLSDRFSAERPKGSFSTLEIQRTEQGDSAMYLCASSLGTSPLSGQYFGPGTRLLVL.

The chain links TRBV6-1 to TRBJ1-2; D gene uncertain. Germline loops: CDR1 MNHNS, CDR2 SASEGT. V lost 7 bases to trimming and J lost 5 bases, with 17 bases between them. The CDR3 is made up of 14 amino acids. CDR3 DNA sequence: TGTGCCAGCATCCCCCGAAACCAGAAATATGGCTACACCTTC. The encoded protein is CASIPRNQKYGYTF.

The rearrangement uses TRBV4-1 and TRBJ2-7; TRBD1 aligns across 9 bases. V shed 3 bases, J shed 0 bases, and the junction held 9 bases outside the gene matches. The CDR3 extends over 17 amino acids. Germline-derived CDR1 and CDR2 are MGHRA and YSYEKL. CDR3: CASSHESSGQGSYEQYF. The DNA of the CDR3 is TGCGCCAGCAGCCACGAGTCGTCGGGACAGGGCTCCTACGAGCAGTACTTC.

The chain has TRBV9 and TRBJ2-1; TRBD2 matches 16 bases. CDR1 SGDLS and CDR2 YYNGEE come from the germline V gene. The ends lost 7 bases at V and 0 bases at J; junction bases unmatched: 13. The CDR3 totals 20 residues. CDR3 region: CASGFSTGLAGGGSYNEQFF. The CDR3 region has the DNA TGTGCCAGCGGCTTCTCGACGGGACTAGCGGGGGGGGGCTCCTACAATGAGCAGTTCTTC.

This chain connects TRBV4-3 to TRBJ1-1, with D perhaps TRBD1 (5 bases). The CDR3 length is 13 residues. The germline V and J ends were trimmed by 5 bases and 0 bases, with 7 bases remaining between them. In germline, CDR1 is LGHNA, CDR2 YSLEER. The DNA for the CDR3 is TGCGCCAGCAGCGCGGGACTGAACACTGAAGCTTTCTTT. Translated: CASSAGLNTEAFF.

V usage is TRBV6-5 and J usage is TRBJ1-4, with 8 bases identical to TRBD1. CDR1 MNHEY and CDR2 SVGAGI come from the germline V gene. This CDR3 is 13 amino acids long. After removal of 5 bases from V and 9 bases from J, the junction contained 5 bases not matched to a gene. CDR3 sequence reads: CASSTGGVKKLFF. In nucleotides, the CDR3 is TGTGCCAGCAGTACAGGGGGGGTTAAAAAACTGTTTTTT.

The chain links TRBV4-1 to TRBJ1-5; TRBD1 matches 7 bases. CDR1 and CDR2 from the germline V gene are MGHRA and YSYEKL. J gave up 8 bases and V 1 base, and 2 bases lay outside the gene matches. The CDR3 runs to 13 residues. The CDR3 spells CASSQGQGKPQHF. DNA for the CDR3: TGCGCCAGCAGCCAAGGACAGGGCAAGCCCCAGCATTTT.

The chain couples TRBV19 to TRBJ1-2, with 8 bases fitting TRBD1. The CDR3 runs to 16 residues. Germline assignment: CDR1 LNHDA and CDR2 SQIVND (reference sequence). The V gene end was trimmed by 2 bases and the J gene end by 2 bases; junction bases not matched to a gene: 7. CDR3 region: CASSIYGTGGNYGYTF. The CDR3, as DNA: TGTGCCAGTAGTATATACGGGACAGGAGGAAACTATGGCTACACCTTC.

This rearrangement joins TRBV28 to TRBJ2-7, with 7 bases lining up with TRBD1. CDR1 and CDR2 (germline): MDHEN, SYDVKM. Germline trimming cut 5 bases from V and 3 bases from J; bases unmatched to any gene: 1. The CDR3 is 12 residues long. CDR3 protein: CASSRDSYEQYV. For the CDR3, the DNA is TGTGCCAGCAGTAGGGACAGCTACGAGCAGTACGTC.

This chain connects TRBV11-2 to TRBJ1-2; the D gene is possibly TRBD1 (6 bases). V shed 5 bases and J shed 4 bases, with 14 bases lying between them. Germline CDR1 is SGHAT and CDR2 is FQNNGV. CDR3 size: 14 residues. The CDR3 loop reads CASSLSGEFYGYTF. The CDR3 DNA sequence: TGTGCCAGCAGCCTATCAGGGGAGTTCTATGGCTACACCTTC.

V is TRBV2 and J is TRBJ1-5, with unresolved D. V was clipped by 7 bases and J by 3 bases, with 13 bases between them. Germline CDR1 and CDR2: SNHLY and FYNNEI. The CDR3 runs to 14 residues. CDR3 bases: TGTGCCAGCAAGGGTGCGGGATCCAATCAGCCCCAGCATTTT. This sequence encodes CASKGAGSNQPQHF.

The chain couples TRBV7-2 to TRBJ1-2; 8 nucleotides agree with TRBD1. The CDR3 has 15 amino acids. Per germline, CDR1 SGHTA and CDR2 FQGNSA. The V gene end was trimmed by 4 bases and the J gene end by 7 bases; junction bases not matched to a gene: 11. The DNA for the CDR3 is TGTGCCAGCAGCTCCGAGCAGGGGGCGCACGGTGGCTACACCTTC. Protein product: CASSSEQGAHGGYTF.

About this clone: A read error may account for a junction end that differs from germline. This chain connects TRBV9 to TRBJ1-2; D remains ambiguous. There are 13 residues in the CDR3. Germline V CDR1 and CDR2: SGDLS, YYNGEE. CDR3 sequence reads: CASSVVANSGYTF. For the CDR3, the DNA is TGTGCCAGCAGCGTAGTAGCTAACTCTGGCTACACCTTC. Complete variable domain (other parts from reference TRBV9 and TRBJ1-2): DSGVTQTPKHLITATGQRVTLRCSPRSGDLSVYWYQQSLDQGLQFLIQYYNGEERAKGNILERFSAQQFPDLHSELNLSSLELGDSALYFCASSVVANSGYTFGSGTRLTVV.

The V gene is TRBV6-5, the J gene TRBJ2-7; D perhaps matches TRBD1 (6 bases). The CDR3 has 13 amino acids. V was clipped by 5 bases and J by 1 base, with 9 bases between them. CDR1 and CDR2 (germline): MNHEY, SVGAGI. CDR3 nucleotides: TGTGCCAGCAGTCGAGGGGGTTCCTACGAGCAGTACGTC. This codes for CASSRGGSYEQYV.